What follows are 24 T cell receptor beta chains derived from one specimen sequenced in a study of shared clonotypes between healthy human individuals. Sequencing used immunoSEQ multiplex PCR; TCRdb keeps in-frame clones, though not all of them. The repertoire holds about 820,000 clones, with 92% as singletons. The naive CD8 subset, CD45RO-negative cells positively selected for CCR7, excluded terminally differentiated effector memory CD45RA+ cells. Specimen: naive CD8+ T cells sorted from blood. The origin of the receptors is a man aged 25 to 45 in good health.

This clone was seen at least ten times. This chain uses TRBV27 with TRBJ2-7, with 7 nucleotides matching TRBD1. Germline loops: CDR1 MNHEY, CDR2 SMNVEV (reference sequence). With V trimmed by 6 bases and J by 6 bases, 11 bases remained unmatched. The CDR3 sequence is 14 residues long. The DNA for the CDR3 is TGTGCCAGCAGCTTGGGCAGGGGGACCTCCGAGCAGTACTTC. Its protein is CASSLGRGTSEQYF.

The genes are TRBV29-1 and TRBJ2-1; 8 nucleotides match TRBD2. CDR1 and CDR2 (germline): SQVTM, ANQGSEA. The CDR3 consists of 15 residues. V was pared by 6 bases and J by 0 bases, with 7 bases of the junction left unmatched. CDR3 sequence (DNA): TGCAGCGTCGAACTAGCGGTGAGCTCCTACAATGAGCAGTTCTTC. It is translated as CSVELAVSSYNEQFF.

This clone showed up just a few times. The J gene is TRBJ2-5, the V gene TRBV19; the match to TRBD1 covers 9 bases. The CDR3 sequence is 13 residues long. CDR1 LNHDA and CDR2 SQIVND come from the germline V gene (reference sequence). The trim removed 9 bases at V and 4 bases at J, leaving 6 bases unmatched. Written as DNA, the CDR3 is TGTGCCAGCACGGGACAGGGCGGAGAGACCCAGTACTTC. Translation gives CASTGQGGETQYF.

The chain carries TRBV7-9 and TRBJ2-7; unclear D gene. Germline CDR1 and CDR2: SEHNR and FQNEAQ (reference sequence). Between the trimmed V and J ends, which lost 0 bases and 3 bases, there was a span of 9 bases. This CDR3 has 14 residues. CDR3 sequence reads: CASSLAGTLYEQYF. The CDR3 coding sequence is TGTGCCAGCAGCTTAGCAGGCACCCTCTACGAGCAGTACTTC.

The gene calls are TRBV6-5 and TRBJ2-2, with D perhaps matching TRBD1 (6 bases). With 2 bases removed from V and 2 bases from J, the gap between germline ends came to 9 bases. CDR1 is MNHEY and CDR2 is SVGAGI in the germline V gene. The CDR3 has 15 amino acids. CDR3 sequence reads: CASSYAGDNTGELFF. CDR3 nucleotide sequence: TGTGCCAGCAGTTACGCAGGGGATAACACCGGGGAGCTGTTTTTT.

The gene calls are TRBV11-3 and TRBJ2-7; the match to TRBD1 covers 8 bases. The V and J ends lost 5 bases and 2 bases, in that order; junction bases with no gene match: 5. The CDR3 has 14 residues. Germline values: CDR1 SGHNT, CDR2 YENEEA. As DNA, the CDR3 is TGTGCCAGCAGCGATAGGGACAGGCCCTACGAGCAGTACTTC. This sequence encodes CASSDRDRPYEQYF.

The rearrangement joins TRBV6-1 to TRBJ2-4, with D uncertain. The CDR3 is 16 amino acids. V was shortened by 3 bases and J by 3 bases, with 15 bases between the two germline ends. CDR1 MNHNS and CDR2 SASEGT come from the germline V gene. CDR3 region: CASSDWMSGNKNIQYF. For the CDR3, the DNA is TGTGCCAGCAGTGATTGGATGTCGGGCAACAAAAACATTCAGTACTTC.

The rearrangement links TRBV19 to TRBJ2-7; D possibly matches TRBD1 or TRBD2 (6 bases each). Trimming took off 5 bases at V and 3 bases at J, with 14 bases between the two ends. The CDR3 is made up of 14 amino acids. Germline V lookup: CDR1 LNHDA, CDR2 SQIVND (reference sequence). The CDR3: CASSGGTNYYEQYF. CDR3 nucleotide sequence: TGTGCCAGTAGTGGGGGGACAAATTACTACGAGCAGTACTTC.

The chain couples TRBV30 to TRBJ2-1, with a weak D call TRBD1 (6 bases). CDR1 GTSNPN and CDR2 SVGIG come from the germline V gene (reference sequence). The CDR3 extends over 11 amino acids. V was clipped by 4 bases and J by 10 bases, with 11 bases between them. The CDR3 sequence: CAWIVRGEQFF. DNA of the CDR3: TGTGCCTGGATTGTCAGGGGAGAGCAGTTCTTC.

The rearrangement uses TRBV9 and TRBJ1-2, with 7 nucleotides matching TRBD1. Germline CDR1 SGDLS, CDR2 YYNGEE. V dropped 0 bases and J dropped 5; count of bases not matched to a gene: 7. This CDR3 region has 15 residues. This CDR3 is CASSVVSDRVYGYTF. CDR3 DNA sequence: TGTGCCAGCAGCGTAGTTAGTGACAGGGTTTATGGCTACACCTTC.

The V gene is TRBV4-3, the J gene TRBJ2-7, with D tentatively TRBD1 (6 bases). Germline values: CDR1 LGHNA, CDR2 YSLEER. The CDR3 runs to 15 residues. Trimming left V 0 bases short and J 4 bases short, with 13 bases between. As DNA, the CDR3 is TGCGCCAGCAGCCAAGAGAGGACAGCCAAATACGAGCAGTACTTC. It specifies CASSQERTAKYEQYF.

The chain is built from TRBV19 and TRBJ2-7; 7 nucleotides agree with TRBD1. This CDR3 has 15 residues. Germline V gives CDR1 LNHDA, CDR2 SQIVND (reference sequence). V shed 3 bases, J shed 2 bases, and the junction held 7 bases outside the gene matches. The CDR3 sequence is CASSMGDSVTYEQYF. The CDR3, as DNA: TGTGCCAGTAGTATGGGGGACAGCGTCACCTACGAGCAGTACTTC.

The gene calls are TRBV7-9 and TRBJ2-1, with TRBD2 matching 16 bases. CDR3 length: 17 amino acids. Losses at the gene ends were 4 bases for V and 7 bases for J; bases not matched to a gene: 7. The germline V gene has CDR1 SEHNR and CDR2 FQNEAQ (reference sequence). The CDR3 reads CASSYSPGLAGGNEQFF. The DNA for the CDR3 is TGTGCCAGCAGCTATTCACCGGGACTAGCGGGAGGGAATGAGCAGTTCTTC. Combining the CDR3 with reference TRBV7-9 and TRBJ2-1 gives the whole variable domain DTGVSQNPRHKITKRGQNVTFRCDPISEHNRLYWYRQTLGQGPEFLTYFQNEAQLEKSRLLSDRFSAERPKGSFSTLEIQRTEQGDSAMYLCASSYSPGLAGGNEQFFGPGTRLTVL.

The gene calls are TRBV11-2 and TRBJ2-7; D remains unclear. Trimming cost V 1 base and J 4 bases, with 5 bases left between them. The germline CDR1 and CDR2 sequences are SGHAT and FQNNGV. CDR3 length equals 12 residues. The CDR3: CASSLGMYEQYF. The CDR3 DNA reads as TGTGCCAGCAGCTTAGGAATGTACGAGCAGTACTTC.

This chain joins TRBV9 and TRBJ2-7, with 9 bases matching TRBD2. Germline V gene data show CDR1 as SGDLS and CDR2 as YYNGEE. Trimming took 7 bases from V and 2 from J; bases not matched to a gene: 7. This CDR3 contains 14 residues. CDR3 region: CASAPSGGTYEQYF. CDR3 in DNA: TGTGCCAGCGCACCCAGCGGGGGGACCTACGAGCAGTACTTC.

The chain employs TRBV29-1 and TRBJ1-1; D is uncertain. Germline loops: CDR1 SQVTM, CDR2 ANQGSEA. The CDR3 is 14 amino acids. Trimming cost V 5 bases and J 0 bases, with 13 bases left between them. The CDR3, as DNA: TGCAGCGTTTCCCGGGTTGGGGTGAACACTGAAGCTTTCTTT. Its translation is CSVSRVGVNTEAFF.

The rearrangement links TRBV5-6 to TRBJ2-3; the D call may be TRBD1 or TRBD2 (5 bases each). CDR1 and CDR2 from the germline V gene are SGHDT and YYEEEE. V was shortened by 3 bases and J by 3 bases, with 17 bases between the two germline ends. This CDR3 contains 16 residues. The CDR3 region is CASSSAGSQKTDTQYF. The CDR3 nucleotides read TGTGCCAGCAGCTCCGCAGGGAGCCAAAAAACAGATACGCAGTATTTT.

The chain carries TRBV19 and TRBJ2-7, with D perhaps TRBD1 (7 bases). There are 14 residues in the CDR3. Trimming left V 5 bases short and J 3 bases short, with 14 bases between. Germline V gives CDR1 LNHDA, CDR2 SQIVND (reference sequence). The CDR3 is CASSARGDSYEQYF. The CDR3 DNA sequence: TGTGCCAGTAGTGCAAGGGGGGACAGCTACGAGCAGTACTTC.

The genes are TRBV5-8 and TRBJ2-7; possibly TRBD2 for D (5 bases). Germline CDR1 reads SGHTS; CDR2 reads YDEGEE. The CDR3 is made up of 12 amino acids. V lost 2 bases and J lost 5, with 8 bases in between. The CDR3 coding sequence is TGTGCCAGCAGCTTACTAGGGAACGAGCAGTACTTC. Protein sequence: CASSLLGNEQYF.

This clone was counted once. V is TRBV15 and J is TRBJ1-4; D possibly corresponds to TRBD1 (5 bases). The V end was cut by 0 bases, the J end by 7 bases, with 12 bases between. Germline CDR1 is LNHNV and CDR2 is YYDKDF (reference sequence). The CDR3 is 15 residues long. CDR3 sequence (DNA): TGTGCCACCAGCAGAGAAAGGGGCGGGGGTGAAAAACTGTTTTTT. Its translation is CATSRERGGGEKLFF.

The V call is TRBV5-5, the J call TRBJ2-7; the match to TRBD2 covers 11 bases. The CDR3 length is 17 residues. Germline values: CDR1 SGHKS, CDR2 YYEKEE (reference sequence). Trimming took 3 bases from V and 2 from J; bases not matched to a gene: 10. CDR3 coding DNA: TGTGCCAGCAGCTCGGGACTAGCGGAAACATGGCCCTACGAGCAGTACTTC. This translates into CASSSGLAETWPYEQYF.

The CDR3 spells CASSIRGQGSETQYF. The CDR3 bases are TGTGCCAGCAGCATCCGTGGCCAGGGTAGCGAGACCCAGTACTTC. V usage is TRBV7-8 and J usage is TRBJ2-5, with a weak D call TRBD1 (5 bases). The CDR3 loop spans 15 amino acids. V gave up 5 bases and J gave up 5 bases, with 18 bases separating them. Germline V gives CDR1 SGHVS, CDR2 FQNEAQ.

J is TRBJ1-2 and V is TRBV7-6; 12 bases match TRBD1. The CDR3 sequence is 17 residues long. Germline V gene lookup returns CDR1 SGHVS and CDR2 FNYEAQ. The ends lost 5 bases at V and 2 bases at J; junction bases unmatched: 9. DNA of the CDR3: TGTGCCAGCAGCCGCCGGGGACAGGGGGCGCCCAACTATGGCTACACCTTC. Amino acids: CASSRRGQGAPNYGYTF.

The gene calls are TRBV7-2 and TRBJ2-7, with 13 nucleotides matching TRBD2. The CDR3 extends over 17 amino acids. Germline lookup yields CDR1 SGHTA and CDR2 FQGNSA. With V trimmed by 4 bases and J by 1 base, 7 bases remained unmatched. The CDR3 nucleotides read TGTGCCAGCAGCTGGGGACTAGCGGGGCCTCCTTCCTACGAGCAGTACTTC. It codes for CASSWGLAGPPSYEQYF.